This entry lists 20 T cell receptor beta chains sequenced from one sample in a study of blood T cell repertoires in COVID-19. Here immunoSEQ multiplex PCR was the method, and the copy in TCRdb shows in-frame clones only, minus some. The table shows tens of thousands of clones, with about four fifths occurring only once. Sequenced: peripheral blood. The receptors come from a man in his sixties or seventies with COVID-19, enrolled during active disease.

This sequence joins TRBV4-2 and TRBJ1-2; possible D gene TRBD1, 5 bases. The V end lost 0 bases, the J end lost 2 bases, and 13 bases lay between the germline ends. Germline lookup yields CDR1 LGHNA and CDR2 YNFKEQ. This CDR3 is built from 16 residues. The CDR3 loop is CASSQDSGGANYGYTF. CDR3 nucleotides: TGTGCCAGCAGCCAAGATTCCGGGGGTGCAAACTATGGCTACACCTTC.

This clone was observed a handful of times. V is TRBV11-1 and J is TRBJ1-1, with D maybe TRBD1 (5 bases). V was clipped by 3 bases and J by 6 bases, with 11 bases between them. The germline V gene has CDR1 SGHAT and CDR2 FQDESV (reference sequence). The CDR3 runs to 13 residues. CDR3 DNA: TGTGCCAGCAGCTTCGGGTGGGGCGCTGAAGCTTTCTTT. Protein: CASSFGWGAEAFF.

The rearrangement joins TRBV2 to TRBJ2-5, with D possibly TRBD2 on 7 matching bases. V gave up 4 bases and J gave up 5 bases, with 14 bases separating them. Germline V CDR1 and CDR2: SNHLY, FYNNEI. The CDR3 totals 14 residues. CDR3 nucleotide sequence: TGTGCCAGCAGTGTATTGGGCGGGGGCGAGACCCAGTACTTC. It codes for CASSVLGGGETQYF. Variable domain in full (rest from reference TRBV2 and TRBJ2-5): EPEVTQTPSHQVTQMGQEVILRCVPISNHLYFYWYRQILGQKVEFLVSFYNNEISEKSEIFDDQFSVERPDGSNFTLKIRSTKLEDSAMYFCASSVLGGGETQYFGPGTRLLVL.

The chain couples TRBV4-3 to TRBJ2-7; the D gene is possibly TRBD2 (6 bases). The germline gives CDR1 LGHNA, CDR2 YSLEER. Trimming removed 1 base from V and 2 bases from J, with 12 bases in between. The CDR3 extends over 15 amino acids. CDR3 in DNA: TGCGCCAGCAGCCAAGTGGCGGGGCAAACCTACGAGCAGTACTTC. Translated, it gives CASSQVAGQTYEQYF.

The J gene is TRBJ1-3, the V gene TRBV3-1 (or the pseudogene TRBV3-2), with D perhaps matching TRBD1 (5 bases). The germline V gene has CDR1 LGHDT and CDR2 YNNKEL (reference sequence). Trimming pared 4 bases from V and 9 bases from J, leaving 13 bases between. The CDR3 loop spans 13 amino acids. CDR3: CASSLVPGGTIYF. DNA of the CDR3: TGTGCCAGCAGCCTAGTCCCGGGGGGCACCATATATTTT.

The chain has TRBV6-5 and TRBJ1-1; D remains ambiguous. CDR3 length: 13 amino acids. V lost 10 bases, J lost 6 bases, and 18 bases lay in between. Germline CDR1 reads MNHEY; CDR2 reads SVGAGI. CDR3 protein: CAIKRAGSAEAFF. CDR3 in DNA: TGTGCCATAAAGAGGGCGGGGAGCGCTGAAGCTTTCTTT.

The chain has TRBV2 and TRBJ2-5, with a weak D call TRBD1 (6 bases). CDR1 is SNHLY and CDR2 is FYNNEI in the germline V gene. This CDR3 region has 14 residues. Trimming took 6 bases from V and 7 from J, leaving 18 bases between them. DNA for the CDR3: TGTGCCAGCAGGATAGAGACAGGTTCGGCGACCCAGTACTTC. Its protein product is CASRIETGSATQYF.

The chain is built from TRBV9 and TRBJ2-1; maybe TRBD2 (6 bases). The CDR3 has 13 amino acids. V was pared by 3 bases and J by 9 bases, with 13 bases between. Germline V gene data show CDR1 as SGDLS and CDR2 as YYNGEE. CDR3 sequence: CASSEGTPGEQFF. The CDR3 nucleotides read TGTGCCAGCAGCGAGGGGACTCCAGGTGAGCAGTTCTTC.

CDR3: CASSSRLASDTQYF. The CDR3 DNA is TGTGCCAGCAGCTCTCGACTAGCTTCAGATACGCAGTATTTT. The chain links TRBV5-4 to TRBJ2-3, with TRBD2 identical over 7 bases. The length of the CDR3 is 14 residues. The V gene end was trimmed by 3 bases and the J gene end by 4 bases; junction bases not matched to a gene: 5. Germline V lookup: CDR1 SGHNT, CDR2 YYREEE (reference sequence).

The J gene is TRBJ1-3, the V gene TRBV4-3; D is unclear. The ends were cut back, 4 bases at V and 0 bases at J, with 7 bases in the middle. Germline CDR1 LGHNA, CDR2 YSLEER. The CDR3 is made up of 14 amino acids. The CDR3 DNA reads as TGCGCCAGCAGCCCGGCAGGCTCTGGAAACACCATATATTTT. Its translation is CASSPAGSGNTIYF.

This clone showed up just once. The rearrangement joins TRBV24-1 to TRBJ2-3, with TRBD2 identical over 15 bases. V was clipped by 3 bases and J by 5 bases; unmatched bases: 5. The germline V gene encodes CDR1 KGHDR and CDR2 SFDVKD. This CDR3 is built from 17 residues. Here the CDR3 DNA reads TGTGCCACCAGTGATCCCGGACTAGCGGGGGGGATAGATACGCAGTATTTT. Translation gives CATSDPGLAGGIDTQYF.

The chain is built from TRBV5-4 and TRBJ2-1, with 8 positions matching TRBD2. The germline gives CDR1 SGHNT, CDR2 YYREEE (reference sequence). CDR3 size: 14 residues. The V gene end was trimmed by 4 bases and the J gene end by 2 bases; junction bases not matched to a gene: 2. The DNA for the CDR3 is TGTGCCAGCAGCCGTAGCGGGACCTACAATGAGCAGTTCTTC. Its translation is CASSRSGTYNEQFF. The full variable domain, rest sourced from reference TRBV5-4 and TRBJ2-1, is ETGVTQSPTHLIKTRGQQVTLRCSSQSGHNTVSWYQQALGQGPQFIFQYYREEENGRGNFPPRFSGLQFPNYSSELNVNALELDDSALYLCASSRSGTYNEQFFGPGTRLTVL.

This clone has at least ten counts. The chain uses TRBV7-6 and TRBJ1-6; D is uncertain. V was clipped by 3 bases and J by 0 bases, with 9 bases between them. In germline, CDR1 is SGHVS, CDR2 FNYEAQ. The CDR3 totals 16 residues. CDR3 residues: CASSLWSSSYNSPLHF. The CDR3 DNA sequence: TGTGCCAGCAGCTTGTGGAGCAGCTCCTATAATTCACCCCTCCACTTT.

The chain carries TRBV5-1 and TRBJ2-7; 9 bases fit TRBD2. The CDR3 covers 14 residues. The germline V gene has CDR1 SGHRS and CDR2 YFSETQ. The V gene end was trimmed by 1 base and the J gene end by 6 bases; junction bases not matched to a gene: 5. This chain's CDR3 is CASSLSLAGREQYF. CDR3 DNA: TGCGCCAGCAGCTTGTCGCTAGCGGGACGCGAGCAGTACTTC.

This chain uses TRBV19 with TRBJ2-3; 14 bases align to TRBD2. V was pared by 6 bases and J by 5 bases, with 7 bases of the junction left unmatched. Germline assignment: CDR1 LNHDA and CDR2 SQIVND (reference sequence). The CDR3 length is 16 residues. The CDR3 DNA sequence: TGTGCCAGTAGCCAGAGCGGGACTAGCGGGAGAGATACGCAGTATTTT. Translated, it gives CASSQSGTSGRDTQYF.

This clone was counted a few times. The gene calls are TRBV7-9 and TRBJ2-7, with 9 bases identical to TRBD2. Germline CDR1 reads SEHNR; CDR2 reads FQNEAQ (reference sequence). V shed 4 bases and J 3 bases; nucleotides not matched to a gene: 13. CDR3 length: 17 residues. CDR3 nucleotide sequence: TGTGCCAGCAGCTCCACCCGAGCTGCAGCGGGAGGCTACGAGCAGTACTTC. It translates to CASSSTRAAAGGYEQYF.

V gene TRBV7-2 combines with J gene TRBJ2-7, with D perhaps matching TRBD1 (5 bases). Germline CDR1 and CDR2: SGHTA and FQGNSA. Trimming left V 7 bases short and J 6 bases short, with 16 bases between. This CDR3 spans 13 amino acids. The CDR3 coding sequence is TGTGCCAGCACCCCCAAGGCAGGGCGCGAGCAGTACTTC. This gives the protein CASTPKAGREQYF.

The CDR3 nucleotides are TGTGCCAGCAGCTCCCCGGGGTTACTAGCGGTCAGGAACACCGGGGAGCTGTTTTTT. Translation: CASSSPGLLAVRNTGELFF. The chain joins TRBV11-3 to TRBJ2-2; 8 positions agree with TRBD2. J was trimmed by 1 base and V by 4 bases; bases with no gene match: 14. From germline, CDR1 is SGHNT and CDR2 YENEEA. This CDR3 comprises 19 residues.

The V call is TRBV5-1, the J call TRBJ1-1, with D uncertain. CDR3 length equals 15 residues. Per germline, CDR1 SGHRS and CDR2 YFSETQ. Trimming left V 0 bases short and J 0 bases short, with 9 bases between. The CDR3 coding sequence is TGCGCCAGCAGCTTGGCGGCAGGCCTGAACACTGAAGCTTTCTTT. As protein: CASSLAAGLNTEAFF.

This clone appeared a single time. The chain recombines TRBV30 with TRBJ1-6, with 7 nucleotides matching TRBD1. The ends lost 1 base at V and 10 bases at J; junction bases unmatched: 10. The CDR3 is 15 amino acids. Germline CDR1 and CDR2: GTSNPN and SVGIG (reference sequence). DNA of the CDR3: TGTGCCTGGAGTGGACTTACAGGGGTAGGGTCACCCCTCCACTTT. Its translation is CAWSGLTGVGSPLHF. Full variable domain (rest looked up from reference TRBV30 and TRBJ1-6): SQTIHQWPATLVQPVGSPLSLECTVEGTSNPNLYWYRQAAGRGLQLLFYSVGIGQISSEVPQNLSASRPQDRQFILSSKKLLLSDSGFYLCAWSGLTGVGSPLHFGNGTRLTVT.